A selection of T cell receptor beta chains follows, all from one sample in a study of radiation and T cells in renal cell carcinoma. Here immunoSEQ multiplex PCR was the method, and the copy in TCRdb shows in-frame clones only, minus some. The sample holds almost 50,000 clones, roughly 80% seen once. The starting material was blood, obtained from a patient whose treatment included radiotherapy and nephrectomy. The receptors here all came from a woman aged 70 to 79 with renal cell carcinoma. Both conserved end residues are part of each CDR3. Fields, in order: CDR3 length, V gene, J gene, D gene, clone size, CDR3 DNA, CDR3 protein. A D gene is named only where the DNA matches it firmly. Expanded clones get a size class; other rows say once, few or many, or leave the size out.

14,TRBV6-6,TRBJ1-1,.,.,TGTGCCAGCAGTTACGGACAGCAAAACACTGAAGCTTTCTTT,CASSYGQQNTEAFF
13,TRBV18,TRBJ2-7,.,.,TGTGCCAGCTCAGCATCGGGACCCCACGAGCAGTACTTC,CASSASGPHEQYF
14,TRBV29-1,TRBJ2-2,TRBD1,.,TGCAGCGGGATGGGGACAGATAACACCGGGGAGCTGTTTTTT,CSGMGTDNTGELFF
15,TRBV5-1,TRBJ1-2,TRBD1,.,TGCGCCAGCAGCGAACCAGGGGGCGCGGACTATGGCTACACCTTC,CASSEPGGADYGYTF
13,TRBV18,TRBJ2-7,.,.,TGTGCCAGCTCAGGGGTGGGGGTCTACGAGCAGTACTTC,CASSGVGVYEQYF
17,TRBV6-1,TRBJ2-3,TRBD1,.,TGTGCCAGCAGTGAATTCGTGAGGACAGGGGCTGCGGATACGCAGTATTTT,CASSEFVRTGAADTQYF
13,TRBV5-1,TRBJ2-7,TRBD1,.,TGCGCCAGCAAGGTCCAGGGGGCCTACGAGCAGTACTTC,CASKVQGAYEQYF
15,TRBV7-9,TRBJ2-7,.,once,TGTGCCAGCAGCTTAGCAGAGGTCCTAACCTACGAGCAGTACTTC,CASSLAEVLTYEQYF
14,TRBV5-1,TRBJ1-2,TRBD1,.,TGCGCCAGCAGCCTCGGACAGGACAACTATGGCTACACCTTC,CASSLGQDNYGYTF
13,TRBV5-1,TRBJ1-3,.,.,TGCGCCAGCAGCTCGAGCTCTGGAAACACCATATATTTT,CASSSSSGNTIYF
13,TRBV6-5,TRBJ2-1,.,.,TGTGCCAGCAGTTACGGATACTTTTATGAGCAGTTCTTC,CASSYGYFYEQFF